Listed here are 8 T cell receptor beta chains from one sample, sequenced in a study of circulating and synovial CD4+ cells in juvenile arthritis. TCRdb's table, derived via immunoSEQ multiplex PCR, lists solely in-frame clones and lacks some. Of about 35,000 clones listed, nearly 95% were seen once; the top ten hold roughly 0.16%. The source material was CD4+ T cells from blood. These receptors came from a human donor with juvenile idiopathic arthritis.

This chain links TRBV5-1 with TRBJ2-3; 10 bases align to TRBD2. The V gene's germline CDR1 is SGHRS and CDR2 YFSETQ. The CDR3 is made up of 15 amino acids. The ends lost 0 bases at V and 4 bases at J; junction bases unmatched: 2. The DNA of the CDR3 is TGCGCCAGCAGCTTGGGGACTAGCGGTCCAGATACGCAGTATTTT. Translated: CASSLGTSGPDTQYF.

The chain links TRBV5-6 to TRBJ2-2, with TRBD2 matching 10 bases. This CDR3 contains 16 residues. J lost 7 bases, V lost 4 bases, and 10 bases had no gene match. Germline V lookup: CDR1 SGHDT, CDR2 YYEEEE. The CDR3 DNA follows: TGTGCCAGCAGCCCTACTAGCGGGGTCGCTGGCGGGGAGCTGTTTTTT. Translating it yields CASSPTSGVAGGELFF.

For the CDR3, the DNA is TGTGCCAGCAGCGTAGCAGGGTCGGCTGGGGCCAACGTCCTGACTTTC. Protein sequence: CASSVAGSAGANVLTF. J is TRBJ2-6 and V is TRBV9; D is possibly TRBD1 (5 bases). CDR1 and CDR2 from the germline V gene are SGDLS and YYNGEE. This CDR3 has 16 residues. The germline V and J ends were trimmed by 0 bases and 2 bases, with 9 bases remaining between them.

The CDR3 DNA is TGTGCCAGCTCCGAACCGCAGGGGGCAGATGAAAAACTGTTTTTT. The encoded protein is CASSEPQGADEKLFF. V usage is TRBV18 and J usage is TRBJ1-4, with TRBD1 matching 8 bases. Germline V CDR1 and CDR2: KGHSH, LQKENI. V gave up 6 bases and J gave up 6 bases; unmatched junction bases: 9. The CDR3 consists of 15 residues.

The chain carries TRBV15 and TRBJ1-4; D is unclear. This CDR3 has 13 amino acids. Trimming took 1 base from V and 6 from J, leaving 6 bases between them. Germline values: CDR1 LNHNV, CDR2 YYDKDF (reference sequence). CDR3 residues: CATSRARDEKLFF. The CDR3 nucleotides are TGTGCCACCAGCAGAGCTAGAGATGAAAAACTGTTTTTT.

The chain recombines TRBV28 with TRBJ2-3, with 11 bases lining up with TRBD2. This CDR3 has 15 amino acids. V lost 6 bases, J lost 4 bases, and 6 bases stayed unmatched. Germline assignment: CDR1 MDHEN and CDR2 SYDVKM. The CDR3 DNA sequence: TGTGCCAGCAGGTCTAGCGGGAGGAAGGCAGATACGCAGTATTTT. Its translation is CASRSSGRKADTQYF. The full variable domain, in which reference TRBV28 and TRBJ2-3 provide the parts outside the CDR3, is DVKVTQSSRYLVKRTGEKVFLECVQDMDHENMFWYRQDPGLGLRLIYFSYDVKMKEKGDIPEGYSVSREKKERFSLILESASTNQTSMYLCASRSSGRKADTQYFGPGTRLTVL.

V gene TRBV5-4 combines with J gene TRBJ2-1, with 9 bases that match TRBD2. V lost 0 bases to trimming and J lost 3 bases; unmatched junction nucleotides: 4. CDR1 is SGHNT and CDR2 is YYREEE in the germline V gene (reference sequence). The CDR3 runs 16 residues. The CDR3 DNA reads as TGTGCCAGCAGCTTGGGGCGGGGGGGGAACTACAATGAGCAGTTCTTC. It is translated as CASSLGRGGNYNEQFF. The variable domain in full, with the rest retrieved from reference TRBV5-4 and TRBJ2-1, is ETGVTQSPTHLIKTRGQQVTLRCSSQSGHNTVSWYQQALGQGPQFIFQYYREEENGRGNFPPRFSGLQFPNYSSELNVNALELDDSALYLCASSLGRGGNYNEQFFGPGTRLTVL.

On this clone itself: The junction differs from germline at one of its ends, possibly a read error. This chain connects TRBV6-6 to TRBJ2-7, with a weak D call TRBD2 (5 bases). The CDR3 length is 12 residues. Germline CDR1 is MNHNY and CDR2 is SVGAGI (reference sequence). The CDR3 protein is CASSNSGVEQYF. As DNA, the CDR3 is TGTGCCAGCAGTAACTCCGGGGTGGAGCAGTACTTC.